The sequence of this T cell receptor beta chain was determined in a study of blood T cell repertoires in COVID-19. The germline gives CDR1 MNHEY, CDR2 SMNVEV (reference sequence). There are 14 residues in the CDR3. V trimming: 6 bases; J trimming: 2 bases; junction bases outside the gene matches: 4. Clones were sequenced by immunoSEQ multiplex PCR, and TCRdb holds only the in-frame ones, with some missing. The data hold around 100,000 clones, with around 89% observed a single time. The gene calls are TRBV27 and TRBJ2-3, with 8 bases matching TRBD1. The sequence was obtained from a woman of 80 years or more with acute or convalescent COVID-19. The specimen sequenced was peripheral blood. The CDR3 is CASRETGVTDTQYF. CDR3 bases: TGTGCCAGCAGAGAGACAGGGGTCACAGATACGCAGTATTTT.